The 20 T cell receptor beta chains reported below all come from one sample, sequenced in a study of response to subunit inactivated influenza vaccine. One entry per CDR3 protein results from TCRdb running MiXCR on the RT-PCR reads. Of approximately 290,000 distinct CDR3 sequences in the sample, around 22% are singletons; the top ten hold approximately 10%. The sequencing used PBMCs from blood, collected 21 months after vaccination. These receptors all stem from a man between 45 and 75 years old who received an inactivated influenza vaccine.

This clonotype has ten or more counts. The chain is built from TRBV6-1 and TRBJ2-1, with 9 nucleotides matching TRBD1. The CDR3 spans 15 residues. The ends lost 6 bases at V and 9 bases at J; junction bases unmatched: 12. Germline V gene sequence: CDR1 MNHNS, CDR2 SASEGT. The CDR3 bases are TGTGCCAGCAGCCGTACAGGGGGCGCAGGGGGTGAGCAGTTCTTC. It encodes CASSRTGGAGGEQFF.

The chain employs TRBV6-5 and TRBJ2-7, with 7 bases that match TRBD1. Looked up from germline, CDR1 is MNHEY and CDR2 is SVGAGI. Trimming at V came to 4 bases and at J to 6 bases, leaving 6 bases not matched to a gene. The CDR3 sequence is 13 residues long. In DNA, the CDR3 is TGTGCCAGCAGTTCGACAGGGACGGGCGAGCAGTACTTC. As protein: CASSSTGTGEQYF.

This clonotype was seen once. The chain has TRBV6-5 and TRBJ2-5; TRBD2 aligns across 11 bases. There are 17 residues in the CDR3. V gave up 2 bases and J gave up 0 bases; unmatched junction bases: 5. CDR1 and CDR2 (germline): MNHEY, SVGAGI. The CDR3 reads CASSYRRLAGNQETQYF. CDR3 in DNA: TGTGCCAGCAGTTACCGAAGACTAGCGGGAAACCAAGAGACCCAGTACTTC.

This clonotype was picked up many times. V and J are TRBV7-9 and TRBJ1-1; the D gene is possibly TRBD1 (6 bases). The CDR3 has 14 residues. Per germline, CDR1 SEHNR and CDR2 FQNEAQ (reference sequence). Trimming took 1 base from V and 3 from J, leaving 9 bases between them. CDR3 sequence reads: CASSLGAGDTEAFF. The CDR3 DNA follows: TGTGCCAGCAGCTTAGGGGCAGGGGACACTGAAGCTTTCTTT.

The chain recombines TRBV29-1 with TRBJ2-4; 7 bases agree with TRBD2. The germline V gene encodes CDR1 SQVTM and CDR2 ANQGSEA. This CDR3 spans 15 amino acids. V gave up 3 bases and J gave up 0 bases; unmatched junction bases: 5. DNA for the CDR3: TGCAGCGTTGAGGTCCGGGGGGAAGCCAAAAACATTCAGTACTTC. Protein sequence: CSVEVRGEAKNIQYF.

The chain is built from TRBV7-8 and TRBJ2-1; the D gene is possibly TRBD1 (5 bases). The CDR3 runs to 17 residues. Trimming stripped 7 bases from V and 0 bases from J, with 19 bases between. Germline V gene lookup returns CDR1 SGHVS and CDR2 FQNEAQ. CDR3 sequence: CASTLPRLRASYNEQFF. The DNA of the CDR3 is TGTGCCAGCACCCTCCCTAGGCTCAGGGCCTCCTACAATGAGCAGTTCTTC.

The sample holds a few counts of this clonotype. V usage is TRBV5-4 and J usage is TRBJ1-6; D perhaps matches TRBD1 (5 bases). The CDR3 has 15 amino acids. Trimming pared 3 bases from V and 12 bases from J, leaving 19 bases between. The V gene's germline CDR1 is SGHNT and CDR2 YYREEE (reference sequence). CDR3 amino acids: CASSSSGTDGRPLHF. In DNA, the CDR3 is TGTGCCAGCAGCTCGTCCGGGACCGATGGTCGACCCCTCCACTTT.

This rearrangement joins TRBV9 to TRBJ2-3; D unclear. The germline V and J ends were trimmed by 1 base and 6 bases, with 12 bases remaining between them. CDR1 is SGDLS and CDR2 is YYNGEE in the germline V gene. The CDR3 totals 14 residues. The CDR3 loop is CASSVRYIGDTQYF. In DNA, the CDR3 is TGTGCCAGCAGCGTAAGATACATTGGGGATACGCAGTATTTT.

This chain joins TRBV5-1 and TRBJ2-3; 14 bases are shared with TRBD2. The CDR3 runs to 15 residues. CDR1 SGHRS and CDR2 YFSETQ come from the germline V gene. V shed 4 bases, J shed 5 bases, and the junction held 3 bases outside the gene matches. CDR3 amino acids: CASSMGTSGGDTQYF. CDR3 sequence (DNA): TGCGCCAGCAGCATGGGGACTAGCGGGGGAGATACGCAGTATTTT.

In its sample, this clonotype was seen many times. This chain links TRBV28 with TRBJ1-5; unclear D gene. The CDR3 spans 13 residues. Trimming removed 7 bases at V and 4 bases at J, with 11 bases between. Looked up from germline, CDR1 is MDHEN and CDR2 is SYDVKM. CDR3 sequence: CASIPDFNQPQHF. The CDR3 DNA is TGTGCCAGCATCCCGGACTTTAATCAGCCCCAGCATTTT.

Only a few counts were recorded for this clonotype. The rearrangement joins TRBV25-1 to TRBJ2-4; 8 bases are shared with TRBD1. CDR1 is MGHDK, CDR2 SYGVNS, per germline. J gave up 1 base and V 5 bases, and 10 bases lay outside the gene matches. This CDR3 comprises 17 residues. This chain's CDR3 is CASSPRGPQNAKNIQYF. The CDR3 bases are TGTGCCAGCAGTCCCAGGGGGCCTCAGAATGCCAAAAACATTCAGTACTTC. The variable domain in full, with the rest retrieved from reference TRBV25-1 and TRBJ2-4, is EADIYQTPRYLVIGTGKKITLECSQTMGHDKMYWYQQDPGMELHLIHYSYGVNSTEKGDLSSESTVSRIRTEHFPLTLESARPSHTSQYLCASSPRGPQNAKNIQYFGAGTRLSVL.

This clonotype has at least ten counts. This rearrangement joins TRBV5-1 to TRBJ1-5; perhaps TRBD1 as D (5 bases). This CDR3 has 13 amino acids. The V end was cut by 0 bases, the J end by 5 bases, with 6 bases between. The V gene's germline CDR1 is SGHRS and CDR2 YFSETQ. This CDR3 is CASSLVGDQPQHF. CDR3 DNA sequence: TGCGCCAGCAGCTTGGTAGGGGATCAGCCCCAGCATTTT.

This clonotype was seen a few times. The chain uses TRBV20-1 and TRBJ2-1, with TRBD2 identical over 8 bases. CDR3 length: 15 residues. V was clipped by 3 bases and J by 1 base; unmatched bases: 5. Per germline, CDR1 DFQATT and CDR2 SNEGSKA (reference sequence). CDR3 nucleotides: TGCAGTGCTAGCGGGGGGGAAGTGTCCTACAATGAGCAGTTCTTC. Its protein product is CSASGGEVSYNEQFF.

CDR3 loop: CAISEQDRRMNTEAFF. CDR3 in DNA: TGTGCCATCAGTGAGCAGGACCGCAGAATGAACACTGAAGCTTTCTTT. The rearrangement uses TRBV10-3 and TRBJ1-1; no firm D call. The CDR3 runs to 16 residues. V lost 2 bases and J 0 bases, leaving 13 bases between the germline ends. The germline CDR1 and CDR2 sequences are ENHRY and SYGVKD.

This clonotype was recorded at least ten times. This chain connects TRBV6-5 to TRBJ1-1, with 7 bases lining up with TRBD1. V was pared by 2 bases and J by 5 bases, with 5 bases of the junction left unmatched. From germline, CDR1 is MNHEY and CDR2 SVGAGI. The CDR3 is made up of 14 amino acids. The CDR3 spells CASSYAGGHTEAFF. Here the CDR3 DNA reads TGTGCCAGCAGTTACGCAGGGGGGCATACTGAAGCTTTCTTT.

In its sample, this clonotype was seen a few times. This chain links TRBV4-3 with TRBJ2-7; D not resolved. The germline gives CDR1 LGHNA, CDR2 YSLEER. Trimming removed 0 bases at V and 2 bases at J, with 8 bases between. The CDR3 length is 14 residues. The CDR3, as DNA: TGCGCCAGCAGCCAAGATTCGCAGACCTACGAGCAGTACTTC. It specifies CASSQDSQTYEQYF.

The CDR3 region has the DNA TGCAGTGCTAGCAATCGGGGCGAGACTATTCAAGAGACCCAGTACTTC. This translates into CSASNRGETIQETQYF. The chain joins TRBV20-1 to TRBJ2-5; D tentatively reads TRBD1 or TRBD2 (5 bases each). Germline V gives CDR1 DFQATT, CDR2 SNEGSKA (reference sequence). The CDR3 has 16 residues. Trimming stripped 3 bases from V and 2 bases from J, with 19 bases between.

This sequence joins TRBV30 and TRBJ2-1; 10 positions match TRBD1. The CDR3 has 13 amino acids. Trimming at V came to 2 bases and at J to 9 bases, leaving 4 bases not matched to a gene. The germline V gene has CDR1 GTSNPN and CDR2 SVGIG (reference sequence). CDR3 loop: CAWSLGQGGEQFF. In DNA, the CDR3 is TGTGCCTGGAGTCTTGGACAGGGGGGTGAGCAGTTCTTC.

This clonotype has just a few counts. The V call is TRBV20-1, the J call TRBJ2-7, with D uncertain. Trimming shortened V by 0 bases and J by 0 bases, and 9 bases separated the two germline ends. The germline V gene encodes CDR1 DFQATT and CDR2 SNEGSKA (reference sequence). The length of the CDR3 is 14 residues. CDR3 nucleotides: TGCAGTGCTAGAGAAGGTTGGGACTCCTACGAGCAGTACTTC. Its translation is CSAREGWDSYEQYF.

In its sample, this clonotype was seen a few times. This chain links TRBV15 with TRBJ1-1; 11 nucleotides align to TRBD1. V trimming: 5 bases; J trimming: 4 bases; junction bases outside the gene matches: 3. The CDR3 spans 14 residues. Germline CDR1 reads LNHNV; CDR2 reads YYDKDF (reference sequence). The CDR3 loop reads CATSGQGASTEAFF. The CDR3 DNA reads TGTGCCACCAGCGGACAGGGGGCGAGCACTGAAGCTTTCTTT.